Below are 7 T cell receptor beta chains sequenced from a single sample in a study of T cells expressing NK-cell markers. For each CDR3 protein, TCRdb gives one entry from its re-call of the 5' RACE reads, without DNA. The table for this sample gives roughly 390,000 distinct CDR3 sequences. Material for sequencing was blood T cells: a sorted CD56 or NKG2C T cell subset, CD4+ or CD8+ T cells, or bulk PBMC T cells (not recorded which). The receptors were gathered from a woman in her forties or fifties in good health.

The chain carries TRBV18 and TRBJ2-5; TCRdb gives TRBD1 as the D gene, but with no DNA this cannot be confirmed. Germline values: CDR1 KGHSH, CDR2 LQKENI. The CDR3 extends over 15 amino acids. CDR3 amino acids: CASSPTGWGQETQYF.

The chain has TRBV2 and TRBJ2-1. Germline CDR1 reads SNHLY; CDR2 reads FYNNEI. This CDR3 spans 12 amino acids. CDR3 loop: CARRTEGNEQFF.

This chain uses TRBV29-1 with TRBJ2-3; checking the TCRdb D call of TRBD1 is not possible without DNA. Germline V gene lookup returns CDR1 SQVTM and CDR2 ANQGSEA. The CDR3 loop spans 13 amino acids. Here the CDR3 reads CSVYGGGGDTQYF.

The chain has TRBV4-1 and TRBJ2-5; as DNA is missing, the TRBD2 call by TCRdb cannot be tested. The CDR3 covers 16 residues. CDR1 MGHRA and CDR2 YSYEKL come from the germline V gene. CDR3 region: CASSHKIAGGQETQYF.

The chain is built from TRBV20-1 and TRBJ2-1; absent DNA, TCRdb's TRBD2 call cannot be checked. This CDR3 is 15 amino acids long. Germline values: CDR1 DFQATT, CDR2 SNEGSKA (reference sequence). The CDR3 sequence: CSASISSGRVDEQFF.

The chain links TRBV18 to TRBJ2-4. Germline-derived CDR1 and CDR2 are KGHSH and LQKENI. This CDR3 contains 13 residues. The CDR3 sequence: CASSPGTGNIQYF.

This sequence joins TRBV5-1 and TRBJ2-5; TCRdb designates TRBD2, a call that cannot be tested without DNA. This CDR3 has 19 amino acids. Germline V CDR1 and CDR2: SGHRS, YFSETQ. This CDR3 reads CASSFRLAGRIINQETQYF.